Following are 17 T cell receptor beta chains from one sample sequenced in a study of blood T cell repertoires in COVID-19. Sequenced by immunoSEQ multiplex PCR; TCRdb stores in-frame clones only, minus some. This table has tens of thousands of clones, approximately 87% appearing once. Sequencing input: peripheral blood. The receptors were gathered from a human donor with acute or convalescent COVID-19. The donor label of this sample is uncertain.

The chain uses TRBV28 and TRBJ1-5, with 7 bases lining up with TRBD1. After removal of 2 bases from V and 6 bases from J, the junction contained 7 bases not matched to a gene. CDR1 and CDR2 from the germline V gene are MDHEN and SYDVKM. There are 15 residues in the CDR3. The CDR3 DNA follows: TGTGCCAGCAGTTTAAAAGGAGGGGGCTCTCAGCCCCAGCATTTT. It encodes CASSLKGGGSQPQHF. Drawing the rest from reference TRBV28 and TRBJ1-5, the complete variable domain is DVKVTQSSRYLVKRTGEKVFLECVQDMDHENMFWYRQDPGLGLRLIYFSYDVKMKEKGDIPEGYSVSREKKERFSLILESASTNQTSMYLCASSLKGGGSQPQHFGDGTRLSIL.

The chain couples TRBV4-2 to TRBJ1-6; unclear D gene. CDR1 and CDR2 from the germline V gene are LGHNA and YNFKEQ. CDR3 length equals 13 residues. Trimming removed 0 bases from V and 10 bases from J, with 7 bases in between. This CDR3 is CASSQDFGSPLHF. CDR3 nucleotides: TGTGCCAGCAGCCAAGATTTTGGCTCACCCCTCCACTTT.

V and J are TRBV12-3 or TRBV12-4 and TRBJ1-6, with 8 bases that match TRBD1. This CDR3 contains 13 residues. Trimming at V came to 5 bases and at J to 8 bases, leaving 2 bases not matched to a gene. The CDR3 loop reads CASSGQGDSPLHF. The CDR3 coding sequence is TGTGCCAGCAGTGGACAGGGTGATTCACCCCTCCACTTT.

For the CDR3, the DNA is TGTGCCAGCTCACCAGGACAGCTACGCTACGAGCAGTACTTC. Amino acids: CASSPGQLRYEQYF. The V gene is TRBV18, the J gene TRBJ2-7; possibly TRBD1 for D (6 bases). Trimming shortened V by 2 bases and J by 3 bases, and 11 bases separated the two germline ends. Germline CDR1 reads KGHSH; CDR2 reads LQKENI. This CDR3 has 14 amino acids.

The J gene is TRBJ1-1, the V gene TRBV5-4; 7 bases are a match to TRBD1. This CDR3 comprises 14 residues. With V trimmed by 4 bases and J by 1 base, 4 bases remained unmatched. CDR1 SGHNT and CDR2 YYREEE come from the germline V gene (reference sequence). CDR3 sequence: CASSTTGRNTEAFF. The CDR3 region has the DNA TGTGCCAGCAGCACGACAGGGCGGAACACTGAAGCTTTCTTT.

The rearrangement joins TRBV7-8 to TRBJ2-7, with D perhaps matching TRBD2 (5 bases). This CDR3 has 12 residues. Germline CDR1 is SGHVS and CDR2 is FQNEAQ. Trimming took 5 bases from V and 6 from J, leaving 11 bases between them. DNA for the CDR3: TGTGCCAGCAGCCCCGGGGTTGGCGAGCAGTACTTC. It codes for CASSPGVGEQYF.

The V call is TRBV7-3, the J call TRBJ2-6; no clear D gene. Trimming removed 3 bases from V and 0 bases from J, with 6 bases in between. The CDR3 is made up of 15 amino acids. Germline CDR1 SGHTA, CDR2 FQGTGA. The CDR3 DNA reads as TGTGCCAGCAGCTTCCATTTCTCTGGGGCCAACGTCCTGACTTTC. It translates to CASSFHFSGANVLTF.

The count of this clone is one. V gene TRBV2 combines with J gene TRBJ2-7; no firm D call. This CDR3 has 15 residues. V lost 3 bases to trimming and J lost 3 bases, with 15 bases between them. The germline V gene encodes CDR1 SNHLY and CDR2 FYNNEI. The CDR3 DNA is TGTGCCAGCAGTGACAAGCCTGCGGCTAGCTACGAGCAGTACTTC. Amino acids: CASSDKPAASYEQYF.

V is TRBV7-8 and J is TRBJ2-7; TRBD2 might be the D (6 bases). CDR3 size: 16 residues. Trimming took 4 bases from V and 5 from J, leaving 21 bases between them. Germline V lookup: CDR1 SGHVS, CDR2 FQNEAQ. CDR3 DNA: TGTGCCAGCAGCTCGTTGTCGGGTCAGGGAGGAAACGAGCAGTACTTC. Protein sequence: CASSSLSGQGGNEQYF.

The CDR3 nucleotides are TGTGCCAGCAGCCCGACTCGTATGCGTAACACTGAAGCTTTCTTT. As protein: CASSPTRMRNTEAFF. This chain uses TRBV4-2 with TRBJ1-1; D call uncertain. Trimming removed 4 bases from V and 2 bases from J, with 14 bases in between. The germline CDR1 and CDR2 sequences are LGHNA and YNFKEQ. This CDR3 has 15 residues.

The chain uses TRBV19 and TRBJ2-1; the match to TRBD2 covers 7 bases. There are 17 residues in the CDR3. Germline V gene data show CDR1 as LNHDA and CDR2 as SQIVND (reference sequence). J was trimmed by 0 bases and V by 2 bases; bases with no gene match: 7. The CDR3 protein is CASSITFGGGSYNEQFF. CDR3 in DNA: TGTGCCAGTAGTATAACCTTTGGGGGGGGCTCCTACAATGAGCAGTTCTTC.

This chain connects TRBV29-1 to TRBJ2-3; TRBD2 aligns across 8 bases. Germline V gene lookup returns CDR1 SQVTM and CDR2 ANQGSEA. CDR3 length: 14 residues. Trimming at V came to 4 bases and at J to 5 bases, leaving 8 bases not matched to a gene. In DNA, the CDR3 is TGCAGCGTTGTCGGGTCGGGGGGGTTAGATACGCAGTATTTT. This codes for CSVVGSGGLDTQYF.

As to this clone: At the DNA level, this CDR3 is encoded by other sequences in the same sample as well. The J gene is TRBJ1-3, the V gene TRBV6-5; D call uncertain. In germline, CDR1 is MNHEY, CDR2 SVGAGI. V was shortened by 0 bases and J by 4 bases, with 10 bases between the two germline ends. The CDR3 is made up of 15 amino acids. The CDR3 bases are TGTGCCAGCAGTTACTCAGAGGGAACAGGAAACACCATATATTTT. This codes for CASSYSEGTGNTIYF.

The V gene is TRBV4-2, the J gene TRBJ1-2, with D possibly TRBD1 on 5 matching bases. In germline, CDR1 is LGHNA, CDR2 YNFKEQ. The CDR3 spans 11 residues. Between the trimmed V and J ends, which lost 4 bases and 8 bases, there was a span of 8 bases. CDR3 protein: CASSPGIGYTF. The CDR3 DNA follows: TGTGCCAGCAGCCCAGGGATAGGCTACACCTTC.

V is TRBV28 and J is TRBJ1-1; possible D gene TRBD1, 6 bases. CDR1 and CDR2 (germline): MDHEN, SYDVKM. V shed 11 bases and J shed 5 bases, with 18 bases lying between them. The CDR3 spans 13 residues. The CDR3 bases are TGTGCCGGGTCCACAGGGACGTGGACTGAAGCTTTCTTT. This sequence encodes CAGSTGTWTEAFF. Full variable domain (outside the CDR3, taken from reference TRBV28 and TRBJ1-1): DVKVTQSSRYLVKRTGEKVFLECVQDMDHENMFWYRQDPGLGLRLIYFSYDVKMKEKGDIPEGYSVSREKKERFSLILESASTNQTSMYLCAGSTGTWTEAFFGQGTRLTVV.

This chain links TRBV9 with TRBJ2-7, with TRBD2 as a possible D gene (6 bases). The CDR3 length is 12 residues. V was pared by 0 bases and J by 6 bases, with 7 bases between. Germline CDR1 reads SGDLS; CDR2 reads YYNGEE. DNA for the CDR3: TGTGCCAGCAGCGTAGTCGGGGGCGAGCAGTACTTC. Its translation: CASSVVGGEQYF.

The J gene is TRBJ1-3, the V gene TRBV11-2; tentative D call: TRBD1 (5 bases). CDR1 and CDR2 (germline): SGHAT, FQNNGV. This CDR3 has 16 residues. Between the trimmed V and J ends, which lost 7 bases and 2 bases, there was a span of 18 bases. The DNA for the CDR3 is TGTGCCAGCAACCGGGGGGGGAATACTCCTGGAAACACCATATATTTT. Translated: CASNRGGNTPGNTIYF.